The clone carrying this T cell receptor (beta chain) appeared many times. Its antigen is not identified. This specimen belongs to a study of identical twins. Study observations and caveats: Abundant beta clonotypes from cord blood bore fewer insertions; memory repertoires lacked this pattern.

V was cut by 2 bases and J by 0 bases, with 8 bases left in between. Germline V gives CDR1 SGHDT, CDR2 YYEEEE. The CDR3 is 14 amino acids. One entry per CDR3 protein, called by TCRdb with MiXCR from the 5' RACE reads. Here the sample spans about 240,000 distinct CDR3 sequences, roughly 10% being singletons. This sequence joins TRBV5-6 and TRBJ1-1; no firm D call. Sequenced material: memory T cells sorted from blood. The sequence came from a man aged 45-65 years in good health. The CDR3 nucleotides are TGTGCCAGCAGCTTAGGGTTCATGAACACTGAAGCTTTCTTT. Translation gives CASSLGFMNTEAFF.